This T cell receptor beta chain appears in the sequencing data of a study of T cells in localized non-small cell lung cancer (dated by TCRdb to the early 2020s). About the full investigation: The study analyzed T cell repertoires of hundreds of early-stage NSCLC patients, comparing tumors and uninvolved tumor-adjacent lungs. All 230 or so NSCLC patients in the cohort were treatment-naive and had localized lung tumors that were resected. A mean age of approximately 66 years was recorded for the NSCLC patients, of whom some 130 were male and about a hundred were female.

Worth noting for this clone: The specificity of this receptor is unknown. No quality values exist for individual bases; no much larger clone is one base distant.

At diagnosis, tumor, uninvolved tumor-adjacent lung and peripheral blood were collected and then preserved as a mix of FFPE and fresh-frozen material. Blood samples were analyzed as peripheral blood mononuclear cells for TCR repertoire profiling. TCR beta CDR3 regions were sequenced from DNA using the immunoSEQ Assay. As for how the authors treated the data: T cell density was computed as TCR beta template counts normalized to usable DNA estimated by amplifying housekeeping genes. Richness was estimated using the preseqR package, with extrapolation to 400,000 templates for PBMC samples and to 120,000 templates for tissue samples. Clonality was taken to be one minus Pielou's evenness. Differential abundance testing on productive amino-acid clonotypes, with a minimum total count of 5 and an alpha of 0.1, was used to identify tissue-enriched TCRs. The Jaccard Index and the Morisita Overlap Index were used to measure repertoire overlap between compartments. GLIPH grouped TCR beta CDR3s together with public tetramer-defined viral CDR3s, and a viral motif had to include at least three viral sequences and show V-gene enrichment. TCRdb provides this immuneACCESS table in a form limited to in-frame rearrangements. Some clones are lacking; in checked studies, under half of them reflect an unresolved V gene, and why the rest are absent is not known. V, J and clone size reflect that table, while D and trimming were determined from the DNA. The sample table shows over 15,000 clones, and over 75% are seen once. The top ten clonotypes cover approximately 30% of the sample.

Summary of the overall study and its limitations: The highest T cell clonality was observed in uninvolved tumor-adjacent lung, where clonality exceeded that of tumor, suggesting that antigenic responses were more focused in uninvolved tumor-adjacent lung. Because the study design was exploratory, TCR variables were selected using unadjusted p-values without false-discovery rate correction. Because multi-region tumor sequencing was not done, intratumor heterogeneity could not be ruled out. A median of about 61 of the top 100 tumor clones turned up in the paired uninvolved adjacent lung, and approximately 30 of those clones also ranked among the top 100 of that same adjacent lung. Longer overall survival was associated with higher T cell density in blood, whereas shorter survival was associated with higher clonality in adjacent lung.

V loses 4 bases of germline sequence and J loses 1 base, and the interval between the two ends is 17 bases. The CDR3 covers 16 residues, taking in both the cysteine and the phenylalanine. Here the CDR3 DNA is all that survives: 48 bases in frame from base 1. CDR1 and CDR2 were assigned from the germline V gene (reference sequence) as SGHNT and YYREEE. Here the chain combines TRBV5-4 and TRBJ1-1; matching of 5 bases hints at TRBD1 as the D gene. The sequencing here drew on peripheral blood mononuclear cells, taken before any cancer treatment. This receptor was obtained from a male donor at least 60 years old with stage II lung adenocarcinoma. The CDR3 region reads CASSEGAHRENTEAFF. At the DNA level, the sequence is TGTGCCAGCAGCGAAGGGGCGCATCGGGAGAACACTGAAGCTTTCTTT. The full variable domain, completed from the reference TRBV5-4 and TRBJ1-1 proteins outside the CDR3, reads ETGVTQSPTHLIKTRGQQVTLRCSSQSGHNTVSWYQQALGQGPQFIFQYYREEENGRGNFPPRFSGLQFPNYSSELNVNALELDDSALYLCASSEGAHRENTEAFFGQGTRLTVV.